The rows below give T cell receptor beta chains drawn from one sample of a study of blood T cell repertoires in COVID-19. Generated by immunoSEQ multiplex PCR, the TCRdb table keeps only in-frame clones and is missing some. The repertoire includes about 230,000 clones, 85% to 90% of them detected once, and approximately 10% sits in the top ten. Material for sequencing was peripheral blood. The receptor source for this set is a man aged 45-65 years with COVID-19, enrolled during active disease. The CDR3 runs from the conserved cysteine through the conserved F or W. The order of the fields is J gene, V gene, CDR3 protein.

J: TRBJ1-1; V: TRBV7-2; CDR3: CASSLVRIEWNTEAFF
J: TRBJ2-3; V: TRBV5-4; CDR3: CASSTASGGFTDTQYF
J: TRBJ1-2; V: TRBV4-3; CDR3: CASSQGQGYGYTF
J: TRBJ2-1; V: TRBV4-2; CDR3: CASSQEMASSGLGEQFF
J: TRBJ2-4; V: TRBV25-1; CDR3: CASTTTEGYIQYF
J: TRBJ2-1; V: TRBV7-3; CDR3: CASSPTGVEGNEQFF
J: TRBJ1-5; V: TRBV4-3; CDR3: CASSQERTASSNQPQHF
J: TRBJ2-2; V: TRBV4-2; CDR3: CASSQDLAGGPGELFF
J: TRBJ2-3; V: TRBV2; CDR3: CASKNRDLTDTQYF
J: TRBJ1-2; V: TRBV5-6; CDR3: CASSLENRVVGYTF
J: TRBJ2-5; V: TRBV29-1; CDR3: CSVDGRLAGQETQYF
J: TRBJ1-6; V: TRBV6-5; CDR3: CASSYSEGSVSPLHF